The following is a TCR beta chain sequence with its context. Its antigen is not known. The record originates from a study of OX40 agonist ivuxolimab in advanced cancers. Germline loops: CDR1 SGHTA, CDR2 FQGTGA. V was clipped by 0 bases and J by 3 bases, with 12 bases between them. The CDR3 covers 15 residues. Systemic immunosuppression or autoimmune disease history was grounds to exclude patients. Study results and limitations: CD4+ T cells averaged fewer expanded clones than CD8+ T cells.

Clones were sequenced by immunoSEQ multiplex PCR, and TCRdb holds only the in-frame ones, with some missing. Here the sample spans 50,000 to 70,000 clones, about 87% being singletons. This clonotype was obtained from an adult with an advanced solid tumor such as melanoma, head and neck, liver or kidney cancer. This chain connects TRBV7-3 to TRBJ2-7; tentatively, D is TRBD2 (6 bases). Sequencing used CD4+ or CD8+ T cells sorted from blood, obtained in a trial of the OX40 agonist ivuxolimab. This chain's CDR3 is CASSLTGGVGYEQYF. The DNA of the CDR3 is TGTGCCAGCAGCTTAACGGGGGGAGTCGGCTACGAGCAGTACTTC.